Described below is a single T cell receptor beta chain sequence and its context. What it recognizes is unknown. Amplified TCR beta CDR3 regions came from RNA transcripts. First-round RT-PCR targeting the TCR CDR3 was performed with the HTBI primer set. In TCRdb, the multiplex PCR reads were re-called with MiXCR into one record per CDR3 protein. The sample yields 700,000 or so distinct CDR3 sequences, about 15% seen once. The sample originates from a study of T cells in Graves' hyperthyroidism and ophthalmopathy. Trimming left V 4 bases short and J 9 bases short, with 10 bases between. The CDR3 consists of 12 residues. From germline, CDR1 is SGHDN and CDR2 FVKESK. Study-wide points: Ophthalmopathy onset followed model prediction by a median about six months.

No ophthalmopathy progression within 18 months constituted stable Graves' hyperthyroidism. The study based diagnoses on clinical symptoms, serum thyroxine and TRAb, thyroid ultrasound and orbital computed tomography. Roughly 10 ml of fresh peripheral blood supplied the PBMCs. This receptor was obtained from a man aged 18 to 30 with Graves' hyperthyroidism. The sequenced sample was blood. This chain links TRBV14 with TRBJ2-1; D ambiguous. The CDR3, as DNA: TGTGCCAGCAGCCCCGGCACCGGTGAGCAGTTCTTC. It yields the protein CASSPGTGEQFF.